This T cell receptor beta chain was recovered during a study of beta chain features in type 1 diabetes. General study findings and limits: In every one of the four CD4+ subsets, TCRB CDR3s were moderately but significantly shorter in Type 1 diabetes patients.

This clone turned up a few times. The antigen is unknown. The authors reverse transcribed all of the isolated RNA, so sequencing captured expressed TCRB transcripts. Sequenced by immunoSEQ multiplex PCR; TCRdb stores in-frame clones only, minus some. Of 680,000 or so clones detected, around 15% appear once; the ten largest clones hold less than 0.025%. Germline V lookup: CDR1 SGHRS, CDR2 YFSETQ. CDR3 size: 15 residues. With V trimmed by 4 bases and J by 5 bases, 9 bases remained unmatched. Source material: naive CD4+ T cells from blood. This receptor was identified in a man aged 18-30 years with type 1 diabetes. V gene TRBV5-1 combines with J gene TRBJ1-1; 9 bases align to TRBD1. The CDR3 region has the DNA TGCGCCAGCAGCCTACGGACAGGGGAAGGGACTGAAGCTTTCTTT. Amino acids: CASSLRTGEGTEAFF.